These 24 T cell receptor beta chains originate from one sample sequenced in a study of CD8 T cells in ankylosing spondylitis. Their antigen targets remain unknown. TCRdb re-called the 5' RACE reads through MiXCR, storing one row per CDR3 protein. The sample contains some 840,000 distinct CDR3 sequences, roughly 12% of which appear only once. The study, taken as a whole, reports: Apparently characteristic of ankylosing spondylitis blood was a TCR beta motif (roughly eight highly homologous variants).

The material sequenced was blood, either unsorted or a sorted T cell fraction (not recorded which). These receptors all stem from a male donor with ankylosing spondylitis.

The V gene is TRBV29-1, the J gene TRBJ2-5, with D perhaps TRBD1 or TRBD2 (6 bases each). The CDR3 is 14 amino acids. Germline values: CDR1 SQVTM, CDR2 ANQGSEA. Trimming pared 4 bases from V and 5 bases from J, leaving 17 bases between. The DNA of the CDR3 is TGCAGCGTTGGTCTCGGAGGGGGGCGCGAGACCCAGTACTTC. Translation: CSVGLGGGRETQYF.

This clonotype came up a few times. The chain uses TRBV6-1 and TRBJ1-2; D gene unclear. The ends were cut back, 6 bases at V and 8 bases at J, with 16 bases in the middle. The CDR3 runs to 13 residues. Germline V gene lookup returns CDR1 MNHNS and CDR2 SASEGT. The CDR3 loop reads CASSRLHATGYTF. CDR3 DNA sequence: TGTGCCAGCAGCCGACTGCACGCGACGGGCTACACCTTC.

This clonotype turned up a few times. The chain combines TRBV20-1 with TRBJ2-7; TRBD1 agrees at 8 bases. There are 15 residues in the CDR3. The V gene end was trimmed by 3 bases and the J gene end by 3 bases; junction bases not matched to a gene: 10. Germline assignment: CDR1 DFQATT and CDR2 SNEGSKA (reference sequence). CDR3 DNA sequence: TGCAGTGCTAGGGCTCGACAGGGGTCAGGCTACGAGCAGTACTTC. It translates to CSARARQGSGYEQYF.

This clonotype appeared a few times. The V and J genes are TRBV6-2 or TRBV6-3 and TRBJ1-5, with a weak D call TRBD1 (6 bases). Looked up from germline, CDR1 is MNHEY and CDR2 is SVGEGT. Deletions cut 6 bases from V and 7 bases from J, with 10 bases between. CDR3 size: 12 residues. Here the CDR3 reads CASRQGRQPQHF. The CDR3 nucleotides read TGTGCCAGCAGACAGGGTAGGCAGCCCCAGCATTTT.

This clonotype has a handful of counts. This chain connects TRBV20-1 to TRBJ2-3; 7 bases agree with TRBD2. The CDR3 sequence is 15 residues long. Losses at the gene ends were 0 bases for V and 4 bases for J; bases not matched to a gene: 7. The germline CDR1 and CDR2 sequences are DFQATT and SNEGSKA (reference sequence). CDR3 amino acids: CSARDLVGGADTQYF. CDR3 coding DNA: TGCAGTGCTAGAGATTTGGTGGGAGGGGCAGATACGCAGTATTTT.

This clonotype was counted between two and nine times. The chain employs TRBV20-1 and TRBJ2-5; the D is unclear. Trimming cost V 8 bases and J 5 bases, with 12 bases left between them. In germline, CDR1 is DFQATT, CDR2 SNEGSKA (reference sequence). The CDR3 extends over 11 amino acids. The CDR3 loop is CSSPPVETQYF. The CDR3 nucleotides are TGCAGTTCCCCGCCGGTCGAGACCCAGTACTTC.

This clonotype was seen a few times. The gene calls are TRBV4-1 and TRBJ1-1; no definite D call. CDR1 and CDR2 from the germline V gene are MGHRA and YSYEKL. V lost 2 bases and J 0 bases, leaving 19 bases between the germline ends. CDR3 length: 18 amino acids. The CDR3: CASSQPTKPRTLNTEAFF. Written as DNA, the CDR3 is TGCGCCAGCAGCCAACCTACCAAGCCCCGTACCTTGAACACTGAAGCTTTCTTT.

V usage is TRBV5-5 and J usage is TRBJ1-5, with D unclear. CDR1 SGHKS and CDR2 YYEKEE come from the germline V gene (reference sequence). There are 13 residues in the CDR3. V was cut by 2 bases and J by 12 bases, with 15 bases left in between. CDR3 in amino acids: CASSFAGPEHQHF. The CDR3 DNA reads TGTGCCAGCAGCTTCGCAGGCCCAGAGCACCAGCATTTT.

CDR3 sequence reads: CSAGLLAGIGETQYF. The DNA of the CDR3 is TGCAGTGCTGGGCTCCTAGCGGGGATAGGAGAGACCCAGTACTTC. This sequence joins TRBV20-1 and TRBJ2-5; 9 bases are a match to TRBD2. With V trimmed by 5 bases and J by 4 bases, 11 bases remained unmatched. CDR3 size: 15 residues. The V gene's germline CDR1 is DFQATT and CDR2 SNEGSKA (reference sequence).

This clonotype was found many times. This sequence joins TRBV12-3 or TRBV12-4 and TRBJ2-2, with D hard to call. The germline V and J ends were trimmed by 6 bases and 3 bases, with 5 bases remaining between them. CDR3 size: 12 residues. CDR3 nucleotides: TGTGCCAGCAGACTACACACCGGGGAGCTGTTTTTT. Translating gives CASRLHTGELFF.

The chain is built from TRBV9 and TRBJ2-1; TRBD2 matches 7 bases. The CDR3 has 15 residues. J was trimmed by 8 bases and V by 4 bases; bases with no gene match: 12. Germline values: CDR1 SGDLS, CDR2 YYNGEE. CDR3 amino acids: CASSLFGGVGDEQFF. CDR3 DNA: TGTGCCAGCAGCCTTTTTGGGGGGGTTGGGGATGAGCAGTTCTTC. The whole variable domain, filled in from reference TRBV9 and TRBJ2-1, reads DSGVTQTPKHLITATGQRVTLRCSPRSGDLSVYWYQQSLDQGLQFLIQYYNGEERAKGNILERFSAQQFPDLHSELNLSSLELGDSALYFCASSLFGGVGDEQFFGPGTRLTVL.

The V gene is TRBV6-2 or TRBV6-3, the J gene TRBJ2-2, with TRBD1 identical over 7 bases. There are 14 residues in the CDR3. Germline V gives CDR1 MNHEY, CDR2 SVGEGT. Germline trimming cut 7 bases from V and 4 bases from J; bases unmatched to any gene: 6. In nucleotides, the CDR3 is TGTGCCAGCAATCCGAGGGGGCCCACCGGGGAGCTGTTTTTT. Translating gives CASNPRGPTGELFF.

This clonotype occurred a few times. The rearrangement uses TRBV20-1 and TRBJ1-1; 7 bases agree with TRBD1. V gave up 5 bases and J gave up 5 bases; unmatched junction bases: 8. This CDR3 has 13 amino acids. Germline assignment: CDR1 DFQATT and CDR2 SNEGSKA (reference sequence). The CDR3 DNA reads TGCAGTGCTGGGGAAAACAGGGGAACTGAAGCTTTCTTT. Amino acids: CSAGENRGTEAFF.

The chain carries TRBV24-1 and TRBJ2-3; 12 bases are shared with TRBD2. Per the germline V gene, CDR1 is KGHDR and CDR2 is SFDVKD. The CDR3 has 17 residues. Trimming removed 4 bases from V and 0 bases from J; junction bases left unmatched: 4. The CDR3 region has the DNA TGTGCCACCAGTGACCGGGGACTAGCGGGTAGCACAGATACGCAGTATTTT. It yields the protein CATSDRGLAGSTDTQYF.

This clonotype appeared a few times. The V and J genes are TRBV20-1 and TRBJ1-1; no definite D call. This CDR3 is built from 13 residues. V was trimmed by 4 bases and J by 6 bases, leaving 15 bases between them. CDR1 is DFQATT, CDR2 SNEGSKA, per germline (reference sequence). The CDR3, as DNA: TGCAGTGCTACACGACCCCGCGCCCCTGAAGCTTTCTTT. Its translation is CSATRPRAPEAFF.

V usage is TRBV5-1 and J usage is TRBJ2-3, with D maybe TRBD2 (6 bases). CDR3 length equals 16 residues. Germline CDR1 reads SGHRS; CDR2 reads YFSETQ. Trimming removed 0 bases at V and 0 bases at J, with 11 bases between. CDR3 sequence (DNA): TGCGCCAGCAGCTTGGCCACGGGGGTTAGCACAGATACGCAGTATTTT. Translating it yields CASSLATGVSTDTQYF.

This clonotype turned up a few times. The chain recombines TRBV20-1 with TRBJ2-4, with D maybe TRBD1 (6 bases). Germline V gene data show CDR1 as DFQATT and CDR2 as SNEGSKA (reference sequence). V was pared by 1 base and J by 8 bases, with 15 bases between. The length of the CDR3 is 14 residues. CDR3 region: CSARGGQSGDIQYF. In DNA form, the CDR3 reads TGCAGTGCTAGAGGGGGGCAAAGTGGGGACATTCAGTACTTC.

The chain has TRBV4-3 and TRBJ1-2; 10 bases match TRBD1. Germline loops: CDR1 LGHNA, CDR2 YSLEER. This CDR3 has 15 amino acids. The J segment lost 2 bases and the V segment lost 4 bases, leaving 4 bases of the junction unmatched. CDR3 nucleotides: TGCGCCAGCAGCCGCAGGACAGGGGGAAACTATGGCTACACCTTC. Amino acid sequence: CASSRRTGGNYGYTF.

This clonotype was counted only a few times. The CDR3 DNA is TGTGCCTGGAGAGCCCGACTAGCGGGACGCTACAATGAGCAGTTCTTC. It translates to CAWRARLAGRYNEQFF. The V and J genes are TRBV30 and TRBJ2-1; 11 nucleotides align to TRBD2. Germline values: CDR1 GTSNPN, CDR2 SVGIG (reference sequence). This CDR3 is built from 16 residues. With 3 bases clipped from V and 3 bases from J, the junction kept 7 bases outside the gene matches.

As DNA, the CDR3 is TGTGCCAGCACCAACCTCGGGCAGGAAGAGACCCAGTACTTC. It encodes CASTNLGQEETQYF. The rearrangement joins TRBV6-2 or TRBV6-3 to TRBJ2-5; D is undetermined. The germline V gene encodes CDR1 MNHEY and CDR2 SVGEGT. The V gene lost 7 bases and the J gene lost 3 bases, with 15 bases spanning the gap. The CDR3 sequence is 14 residues long.

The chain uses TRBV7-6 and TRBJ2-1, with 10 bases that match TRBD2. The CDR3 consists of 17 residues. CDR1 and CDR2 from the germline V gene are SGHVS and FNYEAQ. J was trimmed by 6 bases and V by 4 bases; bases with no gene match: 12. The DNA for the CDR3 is TGTGCCAGCAGCTCTCGGCGGGAGCGGGAGGGCCTCAATGAGCAGTTCTTC. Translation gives CASSSRREREGLNEQFF.

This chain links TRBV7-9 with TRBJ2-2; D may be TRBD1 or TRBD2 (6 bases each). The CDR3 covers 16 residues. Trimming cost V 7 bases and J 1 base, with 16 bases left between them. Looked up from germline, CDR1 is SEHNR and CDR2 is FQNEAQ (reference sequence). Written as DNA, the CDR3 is TGTGCCAGCACTAAGTCGGGGGCGCTGAACACCGGGGAGCTGTTTTTT. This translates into CASTKSGALNTGELFF.

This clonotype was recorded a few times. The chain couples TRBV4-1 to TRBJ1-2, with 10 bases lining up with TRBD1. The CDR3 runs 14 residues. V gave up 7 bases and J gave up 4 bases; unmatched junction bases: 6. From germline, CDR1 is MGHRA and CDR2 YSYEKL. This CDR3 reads CASNPRDRGYGYTF. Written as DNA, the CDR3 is TGCGCCAGCAACCCCCGGGACAGGGGCTATGGCTACACCTTC.

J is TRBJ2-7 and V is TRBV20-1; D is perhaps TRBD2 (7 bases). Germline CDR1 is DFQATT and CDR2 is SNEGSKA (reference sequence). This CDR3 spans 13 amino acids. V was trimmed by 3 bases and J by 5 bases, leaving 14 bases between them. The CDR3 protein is CSASGGAPHEQYF. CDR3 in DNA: TGCAGTGCTAGTGGGGGGGCGCCTCACGAGCAGTACTTC.